This T cell receptor (beta chain) was identified in a study of tumor-infiltrating lymphocytes in primary liver carcinoma. Study details: Patients, male and female, were 30 to 69 years old.

Blood RNA came from unsorted whole blood; germline DNA was also extracted. Patients were treatment-naive with chronic HBV infection. With approximately 470 ng total RNA as template and a constant-region primer, TCR beta cDNA was made. Nested multiplex PCR, run for three rounds with slightly modified ARM-PCR, yielded TCR beta libraries. The first two PCR rounds, roughly 10 cycles each, used TRBV1-TRBV30 forward primers and a C-beta reverse primer. TCRdb independently ran MiXCR on the multiplex PCR reads; one entry per CDR3 protein. Among 300,000 to 400,000 distinct CDR3 sequences listed, around three fifths were seen once. The V end was cut by 3 bases, the J end by 1 base, with 9 bases between. Germline V lookup: CDR1 MNHNS, CDR2 SASEGT. The CDR3 has 14 residues. General study results and limits: Pairs comparing tumor with adjacent tissue or blood overlapped less than pairs drawn from tumor regions.

A note on this clonotype: Its specificity is unknown.

Sequencing was carried out using peripheral blood. V is TRBV6-1 and J is TRBJ1-1; D may be TRBD1 (5 bases). The TCR was taken from a man aged 40-49 years with primary liver carcinoma and hepatitis B virus infection. This CDR3 reads CASSDRAPNTEAFF. The CDR3 DNA reads TGTGCCAGCAGTGACAGGGCACCGAACACTGAAGCTTTCTTT.